This T cell receptor beta chain comes out of a study of T cell responses to AZD1222 COVID-19 vaccine. Germline V gene sequence: CDR1 LGHNA, CDR2 YNFKEQ. This CDR3 has 15 residues. Trimming stripped 1 base from V and 1 base from J, with 10 bases between. Regarding the study as a whole: Regions left unmutated in variants are reportedly the target of nearly half of spike-specific TCRs. Donors skewed white British and female; clonal diversity was possibly underestimated.

Measured with immunoSEQ multiplex PCR; TCRdb has only the in-frame clones, and not every one. Of approximately 100,000 clones in the sample, about 86% were seen once. As to this clone: Its antigen is not identified.

The V gene is TRBV4-2, the J gene TRBJ1-1; TRBD1 is a possible D gene (5 bases). The TCR was taken from an adult in good health. Sequenced material: peripheral blood, taken on day 0 of AZD1222 vaccination. CDR3 sequence (DNA): TGTGCCAGCAGCCAAGTTGAGACAGCGAACACTGAAGCTTTCTTT. Translation: CASSQVETANTEAFF.